Listed here are 20 T cell receptor beta chains from one sample, sequenced in a study of shared clonotypes between healthy human individuals. The assay was immunoSEQ multiplex PCR, and TCRdb's table has in-frame clones only and misses some. There are some 1 million clones in the sample; around 74% occur only once, and 1.2% to 1.5% lies in the top ten. Input material: memory CD4+ T cells sorted from blood. Documented subset: CD45RA-negative fraction. The origin of the receptors is a man aged 18 to 35 in good health.

The V call is TRBV2, the J call TRBJ1-6; TRBD1 matches 7 bases. Germline CDR1 reads SNHLY; CDR2 reads FYNNEI. The CDR3 is made up of 16 amino acids. V was clipped by 6 bases and J by 8 bases; unmatched bases: 13. The chain's CDR3 is CASSRRPTGDHSPLHF. The CDR3 DNA follows: TGTGCCAGCAGCCGCCGACCAACAGGGGATCATTCACCCCTCCACTTT.

The chain couples TRBV7-2 to TRBJ2-7, with 10 bases aligning to TRBD1. The V and J ends lost 5 bases and 4 bases, in that order; junction bases with no gene match: 8. This CDR3 is 15 amino acids long. Germline lookup yields CDR1 SGHTA and CDR2 FQGNSA. The CDR3 reads CASSKSRDRGYEQYF. The DNA for the CDR3 is TGTGCCAGCAGCAAGAGCCGGGACAGGGGTTACGAGCAGTACTTC. The complete variable domain, with remaining parts taken from reference TRBV7-2 and TRBJ2-7, reads GAGVSQSPSNKVTEKGKDVELRCDPISGHTALYWYRQSLGQGLEFLIYFQGNSAPDKSGLPSDRFSAERTGGSVSTLTIQRTQQEDSAVYLCASSKSRDRGYEQYFGPGTRLTVT.

This clone was seen a few times. The V and J genes are TRBV6-1 and TRBJ2-7; D gene unclear. The V gene lost 6 bases and the J gene lost 2 bases, with 14 bases spanning the gap. Germline CDR1 and CDR2: MNHNS and SASEGT. This CDR3 is built from 14 residues. The CDR3 coding sequence is TGTGCCAGCAGATCCCGGGCAGGTACCTACGAGCAGTACTTC. Amino acid sequence: CASRSRAGTYEQYF.

This chain links TRBV28 with TRBJ1-1, with 9 bases fitting TRBD1. With 8 bases clipped from V and 1 base from J, the junction kept 14 bases outside the gene matches. The CDR3 covers 17 residues. Per germline, CDR1 MDHEN and CDR2 SYDVKM. CDR3 in amino acids: CASSEQGAAPGNTEAFF. The DNA of the CDR3 is TGTGCCAGCTCCGAACAGGGGGCCGCACCGGGGAACACTGAAGCTTTCTTT.

The chain links TRBV11-2 to TRBJ2-6; D is uncertain. Germline assignment: CDR1 SGHAT and CDR2 FQNNGV. This CDR3 comprises 17 residues. V lost 1 base and J lost 0, with 10 bases in between. The CDR3 DNA follows: TGTGCCAGCAGCTTAGCCTCACGCGTCTCTGGGGCCAACGTCCTGACTTTC. Amino acids: CASSLASRVSGANVLTF.

J is TRBJ2-5 and V is TRBV6-1; D ambiguous. CDR3 length: 16 residues. The ends were cut back, 4 bases at V and 3 bases at J, with 18 bases in the middle. From germline, CDR1 is MNHNS and CDR2 SASEGT. CDR3 loop: CASSALDPPMKETQYF. Written as DNA, the CDR3 is TGTGCCAGCAGTGCCCTCGACCCGCCTATGAAAGAGACCCAGTACTTC.

The chain couples TRBV18 to TRBJ1-1; D is possibly TRBD1 (5 bases). The CDR3 covers 17 residues. Trimming pared 1 base from V and 0 bases from J, leaving 15 bases between. Germline V gives CDR1 KGHSH, CDR2 LQKENI. In nucleotides, the CDR3 is TGTGCCAGCTCACCACGCACTGACTGGGGCATGAACACTGAAGCTTTCTTT. Translated, it gives CASSPRTDWGMNTEAFF.

Comments on this clone: Other DNA sequences in this sample translate to the same CDR3. The chain carries TRBV20-1 and TRBJ2-1; D not certain. V lost 4 bases, J lost 4 bases, and 2 bases lay in between. CDR1 and CDR2 (germline): DFQATT, SNEGSKA (reference sequence). The CDR3 runs to 10 residues. CDR3 sequence (DNA): TGCAGTGCTACTTACAATGAGCAGTTCTTC. It translates to CSATYNEQFF.

The chain combines TRBV7-6 with TRBJ1-1, with TRBD1 matching over 8 bases. CDR1 and CDR2 (germline): SGHVS, FNYEAQ. J gave up 11 bases and V 3 bases, and 5 bases lay outside the gene matches. The CDR3 totals 12 residues. The CDR3 loop is CASSLTGEAAFF. The CDR3, as DNA: TGTGCCAGCAGCTTGACAGGGGAGGCGGCTTTCTTT.

V gene TRBV10-2 combines with J gene TRBJ2-1, with D perhaps TRBD2 (5 bases). CDR3 length equals 14 residues. Germline values: CDR1 WSHSY, CDR2 SAAADI. V lost 8 bases to trimming and J lost 3 bases, with 14 bases between them. The DNA for the CDR3 is TGCGCCAGCGCATTGAGCGGCAACTACAATGAGCAGTTCTTC. It specifies CASALSGNYNEQFF.

The chain combines TRBV7-2 with TRBJ1-5; D is uncertain. Germline-derived CDR1 and CDR2 are SGHTA and FQGNSA. The germline V and J ends were trimmed by 5 bases and 1 base, with 12 bases remaining between them. This CDR3 comprises 15 residues. CDR3 sequence: CASSASGGSNQPQHF. CDR3 bases: TGTGCCAGCAGCGCGTCAGGAGGGAGCAATCAGCCCCAGCATTTT.

The chain joins TRBV27 to TRBJ2-7; D not certain. The germline V gene has CDR1 MNHEY and CDR2 SMNVEV (reference sequence). Trimming removed 6 bases from V and 2 bases from J, with 11 bases in between. This CDR3 spans 13 amino acids. CDR3 sequence: CASRSRSPYEQYF. As DNA, the CDR3 is TGTGCCAGCAGATCCAGGTCCCCCTACGAGCAGTACTTC.

The V and J genes are TRBV7-2 and TRBJ2-5; 9 positions match TRBD1. CDR1 SGHTA and CDR2 FQGNSA come from the germline V gene. There are 15 residues in the CDR3. V lost 4 bases to trimming and J lost 5 bases; unmatched junction nucleotides: 8. The CDR3 loop is CASSSGQGRFETQYF. DNA for the CDR3: TGTGCCAGCAGCTCCGGACAGGGGCGGTTTGAGACCCAGTACTTC.

The chain has TRBV30 and TRBJ2-2; 8 bases are a match to TRBD1. V was clipped by 0 bases and J by 5 bases; unmatched bases: 5. The CDR3 covers 15 residues. Germline V gives CDR1 GTSNPN, CDR2 SVGIG (reference sequence). The CDR3 DNA is TGTGCCTGGAGTGTGGGGGACAGGTCAACCGGGGAGCTGTTTTTT. It specifies CAWSVGDRSTGELFF.

The rearrangement links TRBV30 to TRBJ2-3; no clear D gene. Trimming stripped 2 bases from V and 7 bases from J, with 7 bases between. The CDR3 totals 11 residues. Germline assignment: CDR1 GTSNPN and CDR2 SVGIG (reference sequence). The CDR3 sequence: CAWSSPNTQYF. The CDR3 bases are TGTGCCTGGAGTTCTCCGAATACGCAGTATTTT.

This clone was recorded only once. CDR3 amino acids: CASSPGLAGVSEQYF. In nucleotides, the CDR3 is TGTGCCAGCAGTCCCGGACTAGCGGGAGTAAGCGAGCAGTACTTC. This rearrangement joins TRBV27 to TRBJ2-7; 13 bases map to TRBD2. The V gene end was trimmed by 5 bases and the J gene end by 6 bases; junction bases not matched to a gene: 7. Germline V gives CDR1 MNHEY, CDR2 SMNVEV (reference sequence). CDR3 length equals 15 residues.

The chain uses TRBV15 and TRBJ2-7; the D gene is possibly TRBD1 (5 bases). Germline CDR1 and CDR2: LNHNV and YYDKDF (reference sequence). This CDR3 comprises 15 residues. The V gene lost 0 bases and the J gene lost 3 bases, with 12 bases spanning the gap. In DNA form, the CDR3 reads TGTGCCACCAGCAGAGACCCAGGGTTGATCTACGAGCAGTACTTC. It encodes CATSRDPGLIYEQYF.

This clone was counted only a few times. The rearrangement joins TRBV30 to TRBJ1-1; D possibly corresponds to TRBD1 (5 bases). Trimming removed 3 bases from V and 5 bases from J, with 13 bases in between. The length of the CDR3 is 13 residues. Germline V gene lookup returns CDR1 GTSNPN and CDR2 SVGIG (reference sequence). The CDR3 spells CAWRNGGRTEAFF. CDR3 DNA sequence: TGTGCCTGGAGGAACGGGGGTAGGACTGAAGCTTTCTTT.

This clone was seen a few times. V is TRBV25-1 and J is TRBJ1-2; tentative D call: TRBD1 (6 bases). The germline CDR1 and CDR2 sequences are MGHDK and SYGVNS. The V end was cut by 4 bases, the J end by 4 bases, with 16 bases between. The CDR3 has 15 residues. The CDR3 region is CASSAGVGGAYGYTF. For the CDR3, the DNA is TGTGCCAGCAGTGCTGGCGTCGGGGGGGCCTATGGCTACACCTTC.

The gene calls are TRBV7-8 and TRBJ2-7; 7 nucleotides align to TRBD1. With 4 bases clipped from V and 0 bases from J, the junction kept 6 bases outside the gene matches. The CDR3 loop spans 15 amino acids. The germline CDR1 and CDR2 sequences are SGHVS and FQNEAQ. The CDR3 reads CASSSQGESSYEQYF. In DNA form, the CDR3 reads TGTGCCAGCAGCTCGCAGGGGGAGAGCTCCTACGAGCAGTACTTC. The full variable domain, in which reference TRBV7-8 and TRBJ2-7 provide the parts outside the CDR3, is GAGVSQSPRYKVAKRGQDVALRCDPISGHVSLFWYQQALGQGPEFLTYFQNEAQLDKSGLPSDRFFAERPEGSVSTLKIQRTQQEDSAVYLCASSSQGESSYEQYFGPGTRLTVT.